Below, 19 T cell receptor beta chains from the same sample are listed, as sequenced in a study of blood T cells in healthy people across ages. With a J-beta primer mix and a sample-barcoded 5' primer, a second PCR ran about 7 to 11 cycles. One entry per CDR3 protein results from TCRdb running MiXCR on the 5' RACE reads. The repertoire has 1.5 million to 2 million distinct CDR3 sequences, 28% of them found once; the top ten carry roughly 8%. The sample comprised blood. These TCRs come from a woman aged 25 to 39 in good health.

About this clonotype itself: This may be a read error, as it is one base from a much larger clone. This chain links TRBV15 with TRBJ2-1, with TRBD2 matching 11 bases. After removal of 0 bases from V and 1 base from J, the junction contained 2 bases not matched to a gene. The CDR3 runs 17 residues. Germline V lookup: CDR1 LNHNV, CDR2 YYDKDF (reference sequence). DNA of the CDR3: TGTGCCACCAGCAGAGATTTAGCGGGGGGGTCCTACAATGAGCAGTTCTTC. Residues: CATSRDLAGGSYNEQFF.

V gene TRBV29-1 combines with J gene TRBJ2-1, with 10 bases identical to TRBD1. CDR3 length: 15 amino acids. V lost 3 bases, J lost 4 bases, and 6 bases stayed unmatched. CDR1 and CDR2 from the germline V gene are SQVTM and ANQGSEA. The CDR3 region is CSVDTGTGEYNEQFF. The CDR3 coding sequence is TGCAGCGTTGATACGGGGACAGGGGAGTACAATGAGCAGTTCTTC.

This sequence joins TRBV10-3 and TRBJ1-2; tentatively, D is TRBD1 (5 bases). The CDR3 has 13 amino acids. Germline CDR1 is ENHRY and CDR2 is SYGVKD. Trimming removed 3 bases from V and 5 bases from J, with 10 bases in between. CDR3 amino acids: CAISEGTDYGYTF. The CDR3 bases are TGTGCCATCAGTGAAGGGACGGATTATGGCTACACCTTC.

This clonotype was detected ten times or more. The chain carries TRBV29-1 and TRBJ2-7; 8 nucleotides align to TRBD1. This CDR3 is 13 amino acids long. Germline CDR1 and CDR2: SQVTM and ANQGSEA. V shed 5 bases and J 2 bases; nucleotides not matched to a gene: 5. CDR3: CSVKGQVTYEQYF. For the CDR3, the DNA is TGCAGCGTTAAGGGACAGGTTACCTACGAGCAGTACTTC.

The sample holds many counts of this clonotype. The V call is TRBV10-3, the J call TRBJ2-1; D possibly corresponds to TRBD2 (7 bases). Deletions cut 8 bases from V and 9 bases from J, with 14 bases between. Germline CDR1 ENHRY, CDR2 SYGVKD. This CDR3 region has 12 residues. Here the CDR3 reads CAIRREGGEQFF. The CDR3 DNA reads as TGTGCCATCCGGAGGGAGGGGGGTGAGCAGTTCTTC.

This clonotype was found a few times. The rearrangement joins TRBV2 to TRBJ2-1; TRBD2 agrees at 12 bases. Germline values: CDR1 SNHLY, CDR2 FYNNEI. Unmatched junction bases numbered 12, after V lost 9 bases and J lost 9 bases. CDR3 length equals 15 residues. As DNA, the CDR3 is TGTGCCAGTTCTAGCGGGAGGGCTAGTGTGGCTGAGCAGTTCTTC. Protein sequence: CASSSGRASVAEQFF. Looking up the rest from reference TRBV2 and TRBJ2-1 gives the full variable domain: EPEVTQTPSHQVTQMGQEVILRCVPISNHLYFYWYRQILGQKVEFLVSFYNNEISEKSEIFDDQFSVERPDGSNFTLKIRSTKLEDSAMYFCASSSGRASVAEQFFGPGTRLTVL.

The CDR3 coding sequence is TGTGCCTGGGGGGACATTACTAGTTCACCCCTCCACTTT. This codes for CAWGDITSSPLHF. This rearrangement joins TRBV30 to TRBJ1-6, with D possibly matching TRBD1 (6 bases). This CDR3 has 13 residues. The germline CDR1 and CDR2 sequences are GTSNPN and SVGIG (reference sequence). V was clipped by 5 bases and J by 9 bases, with 14 bases between them. Together with reference TRBV30 and TRBJ1-6, the CDR3 gives the full variable domain: SQTIHQWPATLVQPVGSPLSLECTVEGTSNPNLYWYRQAAGRGLQLLFYSVGIGQISSEVPQNLSASRPQDRQFILSSKKLLLSDSGFYLCAWGDITSSPLHFGNGTRLTVT.

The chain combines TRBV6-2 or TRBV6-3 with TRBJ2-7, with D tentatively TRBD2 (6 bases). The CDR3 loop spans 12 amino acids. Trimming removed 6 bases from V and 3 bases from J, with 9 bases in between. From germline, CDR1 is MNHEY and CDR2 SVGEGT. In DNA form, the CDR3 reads TGTGCCAGCAGGCGGGACTTCTACGAGCAGTACTTC. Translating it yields CASRRDFYEQYF.

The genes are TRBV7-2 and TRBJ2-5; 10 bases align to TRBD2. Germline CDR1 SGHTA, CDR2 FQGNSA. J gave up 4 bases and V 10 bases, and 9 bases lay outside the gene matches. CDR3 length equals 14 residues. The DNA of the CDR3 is TGTGCCAACAGACATAGCGGGGGGCGAGAGACCCAGTACTTC. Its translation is CANRHSGGRETQYF.

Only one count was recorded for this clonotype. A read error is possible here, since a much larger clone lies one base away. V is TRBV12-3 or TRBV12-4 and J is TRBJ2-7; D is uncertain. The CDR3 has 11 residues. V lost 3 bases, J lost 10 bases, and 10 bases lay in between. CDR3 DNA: TGTGCCAGCAGTTTCGGGTATGGCCAGTACGTC. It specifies CASSFGYGQYV.

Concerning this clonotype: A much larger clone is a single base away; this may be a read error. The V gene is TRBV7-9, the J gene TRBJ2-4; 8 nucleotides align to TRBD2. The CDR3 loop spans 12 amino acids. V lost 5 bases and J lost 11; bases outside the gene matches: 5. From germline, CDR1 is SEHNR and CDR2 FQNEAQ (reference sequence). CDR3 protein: CASSPGGGLQYF. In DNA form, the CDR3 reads TGTGCCAGCAGCCCCGGGGGGGGTCTTCAGTACTTC.

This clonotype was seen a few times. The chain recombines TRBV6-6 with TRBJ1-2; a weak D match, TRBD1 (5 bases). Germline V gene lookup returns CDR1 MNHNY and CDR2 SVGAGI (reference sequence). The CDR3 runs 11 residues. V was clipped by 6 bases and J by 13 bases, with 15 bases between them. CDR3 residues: CASRSDTTATF. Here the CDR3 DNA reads TGTGCCAGCAGATCTGACACGACAGCCACCTTC.

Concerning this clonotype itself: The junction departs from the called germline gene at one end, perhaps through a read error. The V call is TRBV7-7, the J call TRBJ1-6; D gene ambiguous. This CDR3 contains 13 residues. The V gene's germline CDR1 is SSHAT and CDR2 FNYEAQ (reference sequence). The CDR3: CASSPGATSPPHF. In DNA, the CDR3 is TGTGCCAGCAGTCCGGGCGCGACTTCACCCCCCCACTTT.

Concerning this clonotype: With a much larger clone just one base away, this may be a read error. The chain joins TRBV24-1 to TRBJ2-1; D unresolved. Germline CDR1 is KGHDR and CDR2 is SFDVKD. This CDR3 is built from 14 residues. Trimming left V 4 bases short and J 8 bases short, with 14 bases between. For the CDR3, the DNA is TGTGCCACCAGTGACAACAACAAGGGCGATGAGCAGTTCTTC. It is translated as CATSDNNKGDEQFF.

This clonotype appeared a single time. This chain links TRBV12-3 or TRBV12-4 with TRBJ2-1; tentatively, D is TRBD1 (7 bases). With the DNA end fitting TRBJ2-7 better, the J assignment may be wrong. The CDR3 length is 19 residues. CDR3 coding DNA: TGTGCCAGCACGTCTAGCAGGGGGTTCCTGCGGGGTGGCTACAATGAGCAGTACTTC. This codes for CASTSSRGFLRGGYNEQYF.

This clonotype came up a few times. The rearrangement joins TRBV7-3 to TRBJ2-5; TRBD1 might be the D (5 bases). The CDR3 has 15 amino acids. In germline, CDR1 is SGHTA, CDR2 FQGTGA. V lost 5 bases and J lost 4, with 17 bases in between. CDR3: CASSPSDIRGETQYF. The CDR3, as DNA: TGTGCCAGCAGCCCTTCGGACATCCGAGGAGAGACCCAGTACTTC.

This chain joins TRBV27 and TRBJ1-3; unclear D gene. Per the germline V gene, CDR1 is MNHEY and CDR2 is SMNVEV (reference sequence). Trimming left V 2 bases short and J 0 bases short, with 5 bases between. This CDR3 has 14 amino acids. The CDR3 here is CASSLRSSGNTIYF. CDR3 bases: TGTGCCAGCAGTTTAAGGAGCTCTGGAAACACCATATATTTT.

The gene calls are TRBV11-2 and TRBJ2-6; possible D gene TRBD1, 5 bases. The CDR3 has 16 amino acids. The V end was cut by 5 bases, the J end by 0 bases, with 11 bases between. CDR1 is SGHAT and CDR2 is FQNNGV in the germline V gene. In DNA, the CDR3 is TGTGCCAGCAGCCGCAGGGTATTCTCTGGGGCCAACGTCCTGACTTTC. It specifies CASSRRVFSGANVLTF.

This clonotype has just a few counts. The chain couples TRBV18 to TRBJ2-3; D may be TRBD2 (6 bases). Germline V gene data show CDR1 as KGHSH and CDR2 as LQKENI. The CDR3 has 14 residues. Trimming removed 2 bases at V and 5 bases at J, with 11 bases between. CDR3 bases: TGTGCCAGCTCACCAGAGGGGCGGGGAGATACGCAGTATTTT. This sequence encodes CASSPEGRGDTQYF.